This T cell receptor beta chain came from a study of blood T cells in healthy people across ages. Study-wide results and caveats: CMV status of donors was unknown, possibly confounding expanded clonotype changes.

Regarding this clonotype: Its antigen is currently unknown.

A second PCR of roughly 7 to 11 cycles used a sample-barcoded 5' primer and a J-beta primer mix. Each cDNA molecule received a tag from a template-switch adaptor that had 12 random nucleotides. TCRdb reprocessed the 5' RACE reads via MiXCR and lists one record per CDR3 protein. This table has about 1.1 million distinct CDR3 sequences, around two fifths appearing once. V was shortened by 6 bases and J by 2 bases, with 18 bases between the two germline ends. Per germline, CDR1 MNHEY and CDR2 SVGAGI. CDR3 length: 16 residues. The sequence came from a man aged 18 to 35 in good health. The sequenced sample consisted of blood. The chain couples TRBV6-5 to TRBJ2-3, with D maybe TRBD2 (5 bases). CDR3 residues: CASSPDGVDPTDTQYF. The CDR3 DNA follows: TGTGCCAGCAGCCCGGACGGGGTTGATCCCACAGATACGCAGTATTTT.